The 27 T cell receptor beta chains presented below share a single source sample, sequenced in a study of CD8 T cells in Susac syndrome. RNA, at roughly 0.5 to 1 ug, was reverse transcribed with random hexamers. TCRdb re-called the immunoSEQ multiplex PCR reads with MiXCR, one entry per CDR3 protein. The sample yields tens of thousands of distinct CDR3 sequences, 96% seen once. Sequenced material: CD4+ T cells from PBMCs. The origin of the receptors is a human donor with multiple sclerosis.

The V and J genes are TRBV20-1 and TRBJ2-1; D gene ambiguous. Germline V gene lookup returns CDR1 DFQATT and CDR2 SNEGSKA (reference sequence). The CDR3 loop spans 15 amino acids. Trimming stripped 0 bases from V and 4 bases from J, with 13 bases between. The CDR3 region is CSARERISSYNEQFF. CDR3 DNA: TGCAGTGCTAGAGAGCGTATATCGTCGTACAATGAGCAGTTCTTC.

CDR3 sequence (DNA): TGTGCCAGCAGCCTGGGGCTGCTTATCAATCAGCCCCAGCATTTT. This gives the protein CASSLGLLINQPQHF. This rearrangement joins TRBV12-3 or TRBV12-4 to TRBJ1-5; a possible D gene is TRBD1 (5 bases). The CDR3 is made up of 15 amino acids. Trimming removed 6 bases from V and 3 bases from J, with 15 bases in between.

This clonotype came up once. This chain connects TRBV10-3 to TRBJ1-5; 7 nucleotides align to TRBD1. Germline V CDR1 and CDR2: ENHRY, SYGVKD. Trimming cost V 0 bases and J 2 bases; bases outside gene matches: 10. The CDR3 runs 18 residues. Here the CDR3 DNA reads TGTGCCATCAGTGAGTCCGACAGGGCTGGGACCCGCAATCAGCCCCAGCATTTT. Protein product: CAISESDRAGTRNQPQHF.

The chain is built from TRBV5-1 and TRBJ2-2; D possibly matches TRBD1 or TRBD2 (5 bases each). The CDR3 is 13 amino acids. CDR1 is SGHRS and CDR2 is YFSETQ in the germline V gene. V lost 3 bases and J 6 bases, leaving 9 bases between the germline ends. The CDR3 spells CASSSGPSGELFF. CDR3 DNA: TGCGCCAGCAGCTCGGGACCATCCGGGGAGCTGTTTTTT.

This rearrangement joins TRBV4-2 to TRBJ1-4; D remains ambiguous. V gave up 0 bases and J gave up 8 bases, with 7 bases separating them. The germline CDR1 and CDR2 sequences are LGHNA and YNFKEQ. The CDR3 has 13 residues. In nucleotides, the CDR3 is TGTGCCAGCAGCCAAGATCGGAAGGAAAAACTGTTTTTT. Translated, it gives CASSQDRKEKLFF.

This clonotype was picked up one time. The chain joins TRBV29-1 to TRBJ2-4; D possibly uses TRBD1 or TRBD2 (5 bases each). The V gene's germline CDR1 is SQVTM and CDR2 ANQGSEA. This CDR3 spans 13 amino acids. Trimming took off 3 bases at V and 4 bases at J, with 10 bases between the two ends. CDR3 loop: CSVEGVLKNIQYF. The CDR3, as DNA: TGCAGCGTTGAGGGGGTATTGAAAAACATTCAGTACTTC.

The chain combines TRBV5-4 with TRBJ2-1; 8 bases are shared with TRBD2. V trimming: 4 bases; J trimming: 8 bases; junction bases outside the gene matches: 11. This CDR3 has 15 residues. Germline loops: CDR1 SGHNT, CDR2 YYREEE (reference sequence). In DNA, the CDR3 is TGTGCCAGCAGCCCCGGGGCGGGGGGCCCCTATGAGCAGTTCTTC. This codes for CASSPGAGGPYEQFF. The whole variable domain, remainder taken from reference TRBV5-4 and TRBJ2-1, is ETGVTQSPTHLIKTRGQQVTLRCSSQSGHNTVSWYQQALGQGPQFIFQYYREEENGRGNFPPRFSGLQFPNYSSELNVNALELDDSALYLCASSPGAGGPYEQFFGPGTRLTVL.

The CDR3 loop is CASSRPGEGSYEQYF. The DNA of the CDR3 is TGTGCCAGCAGCCGGCCCGGGGAAGGCTCCTACGAGCAGTACTTC. The chain employs TRBV7-9 and TRBJ2-7, with a weak D call TRBD2 (5 bases). Germline V CDR1 and CDR2: SEHNR, FQNEAQ (reference sequence). The V end lost 5 bases, the J end lost 0 bases, and 14 bases lay between the germline ends. The CDR3 runs to 15 residues.

The gene calls are TRBV5-6 and TRBJ1-4, with D tentatively TRBD1 (5 bases). CDR3 size: 15 residues. The V gene's germline CDR1 is SGHDT and CDR2 YYEEEE. Trimming stripped 3 bases from V and 1 base from J, with 10 bases between. Here the CDR3 reads CASSWRGLTNEKLFF. CDR3 nucleotide sequence: TGTGCCAGCAGCTGGAGGGGTCTAACTAATGAAAAACTGTTTTTT.

This clonotype was seen a single time. The chain recombines TRBV29-1 with TRBJ2-3; D is unclear. Trimming took 5 bases from V and 2 from J, leaving 23 bases between them. This CDR3 comprises 17 residues. From germline, CDR1 is SQVTM and CDR2 ANQGSEA. CDR3 nucleotide sequence: TGCAGCGTTCGCGCTCCGGGCCCCGATTTAAACACAGATACGCAGTATTTT. As protein: CSVRAPGPDLNTDTQYF.

This sequence joins TRBV7-9 and TRBJ1-2; D not resolved. This CDR3 has 13 residues. Trimming pared 5 bases from V and 4 bases from J, leaving 11 bases between. The germline gives CDR1 SEHNR, CDR2 FQNEAQ (reference sequence). CDR3 nucleotides: TGTGCCAGCAGCCCCCAGCGGACCTATGGCTACACCTTC. This codes for CASSPQRTYGYTF.

The V gene is TRBV7-9, the J gene TRBJ2-5, with D maybe TRBD2 (7 bases). Per germline, CDR1 SEHNR and CDR2 FQNEAQ (reference sequence). V lost 4 bases to trimming and J lost 4 bases, with 10 bases between them. The CDR3 is made up of 13 amino acids. The CDR3 DNA sequence: TGTGCCAGCAGCTCGGGGGGCCCAGAGACCCAGTACTTC. Encoded protein: CASSSGGPETQYF. Full variable domain (missing parts from reference TRBV7-9 and TRBJ2-5): DTGVSQNPRHKITKRGQNVTFRCDPISEHNRLYWYRQTLGQGPEFLTYFQNEAQLEKSRLLSDRFSAERPKGSFSTLEIQRTEQGDSAMYLCASSSGGPETQYFGPGTRLLVL.

CDR3 sequence (DNA): TGTGCCAGCAGCTTAGGGGACAGAAATTCACCCCTCCACTTT. Protein sequence: CASSLGDRNSPLHF. V usage is TRBV11-3 and J usage is TRBJ1-6; 7 bases line up with TRBD1. The V gene's germline CDR1 is SGHNT and CDR2 YENEEA. This CDR3 has 14 amino acids. Trimming took 1 base from V and 7 from J; bases not matched to a gene: 1.

The chain links TRBV20-1 to TRBJ2-6; D remains ambiguous. Germline V lookup: CDR1 DFQATT, CDR2 SNEGSKA (reference sequence). The CDR3 length is 15 residues. Trimming shortened V by 1 base and J by 0 bases, and 7 bases separated the two germline ends. DNA of the CDR3: TGCAGTGCTAGAGGAGTAAGCTCTGGGGCCAACGTCCTGACTTTC. It is translated as CSARGVSSGANVLTF.

This clonotype was detected once. The V and J genes are TRBV6-1 and TRBJ2-5; 13 nucleotides agree with TRBD2. The V and J ends lost 6 bases and 0 bases, in that order; junction bases with no gene match: 4. The CDR3 has 16 residues. CDR1 is MNHNS, CDR2 SASEGT, per germline. CDR3 sequence: CASRKLAGGNQETQYF. CDR3 bases: TGTGCCAGCAGAAAACTAGCGGGGGGGAACCAAGAGACCCAGTACTTC.

The chain has TRBV7-9 and TRBJ2-1; unclear D gene. Between the trimmed V and J ends, which lost 1 base and 0 bases, there was a span of 7 bases. Germline V gene data show CDR1 as SEHNR and CDR2 as FQNEAQ (reference sequence). This CDR3 spans 15 amino acids. The DNA for the CDR3 is TGTGCCAGCAGCTTAGTCTTTCCCTCCTACAATGAGCAGTTCTTC. It translates to CASSLVFPSYNEQFF.

The rearrangement links TRBV7-2 to TRBJ2-7; TRBD1 might be the D (6 bases). CDR3 size: 16 residues. V was trimmed by 4 bases and J by 0 bases, leaving 16 bases between them. Germline V CDR1 and CDR2: SGHTA, FQGNSA. This CDR3 reads CASSSAQGSNSYEQYF. In nucleotides, the CDR3 is TGTGCCAGCAGCTCCGCCCAGGGGTCAAACTCCTACGAGCAGTACTTC. The full variable domain, in which reference TRBV7-2 and TRBJ2-7 provide the parts outside the CDR3, is GAGVSQSPSNKVTEKGKDVELRCDPISGHTALYWYRQSLGQGLEFLIYFQGNSAPDKSGLPSDRFSAERTGGSVSTLTIQRTQQEDSAVYLCASSSAQGSNSYEQYFGPGTRLTVT.

The V and J genes are TRBV25-1 and TRBJ2-5; the D gene is possibly TRBD1 (6 bases). Trimming took 1 base from V and 9 from J, leaving 21 bases between them. The CDR3 is made up of 16 amino acids. Germline CDR1 MGHDK, CDR2 SYGVNS. CDR3 loop: CASSESEGVRSVAQYF. Written as DNA, the CDR3 is TGTGCCAGCAGTGAATCCGAGGGGGTTCGGTCTGTGGCCCAGTACTTC.

This chain connects TRBV6-5 to TRBJ2-7; TRBD1 matches at 9 bases. Germline CDR1 reads MNHEY; CDR2 reads SVGAGI. The V gene end was trimmed by 8 bases and the J gene end by 4 bases; junction bases not matched to a gene: 3. This CDR3 has 12 amino acids. The CDR3 DNA is TGTGCCAGCGGGGACAGGGCGTACGAGCAGTACTTC. Amino acids: CASGDRAYEQYF.

V is TRBV19 and J is TRBJ2-5, with D possibly TRBD1 on 6 matching bases. The CDR3 is 15 residues long. Trimming removed 6 bases at V and 5 bases at J, with 19 bases between. CDR1 and CDR2 from the germline V gene are LNHDA and SQIVND (reference sequence). For the CDR3, the DNA is TGTGCCAGTAGCCGTCCTGGACAGCTGGGCGAGACCCAGTACTTC. It yields the protein CASSRPGQLGETQYF. The variable domain in full, completed from reference TRBV19 and TRBJ2-5, reads DGGITQSPKYLFRKEGQNVTLSCEQNLNHDAMYWYRQDPGQGLRLIYYSQIVNDFQKGDIAEGYSVSREKKESFPLTVTSAQKNPTAFYLCASSRPGQLGETQYFGPGTRLLVL.

The chain links TRBV5-1 to TRBJ2-2; D is ambiguous. The germline gives CDR1 SGHRS, CDR2 YFSETQ. The CDR3 spans 14 residues. V lost 2 bases to trimming and J lost 0 bases, with 5 bases between them. CDR3 coding DNA: TGCGCCAGCAGCTTAGGATCGAACACCGGGGAGCTGTTTTTT. Translated, it gives CASSLGSNTGELFF.

The chain links TRBV4-1 to TRBJ2-7, with a tentative D call TRBD1 (6 bases). In germline, CDR1 is MGHRA, CDR2 YSYEKL. The CDR3 runs to 18 residues. V lost 4 bases and J 3 bases, leaving 25 bases between the germline ends. The CDR3 here is CASSPTIRTDLTIYEQYF. In nucleotides, the CDR3 is TGCGCCAGCAGCCCAACAATACGGACAGACCTTACAATCTACGAGCAGTACTTC.

The rearrangement links TRBV11-2 to TRBJ2-7, with D possibly matching TRBD1 (6 bases). Trimming stripped 5 bases from V and 3 bases from J, with 14 bases between. CDR3 size: 14 residues. Germline V gene data show CDR1 as SGHAT and CDR2 as FQNNGV. DNA of the CDR3: TGTGCCAGCAGCGGATACAGGGACCTCTACGAGCAGTACTTC. Translated, it gives CASSGYRDLYEQYF.

This sequence joins TRBV11-2 and TRBJ2-3; 14 positions agree with TRBD2. Germline V CDR1 and CDR2: SGHAT, FQNNGV. Germline trimming cut 1 base from V and 3 bases from J; bases unmatched to any gene: 3. The length of the CDR3 is 17 residues. The CDR3 loop is CASSLGLAGGPTDTQYF. In nucleotides, the CDR3 is TGTGCCAGCAGCTTAGGACTAGCGGGGGGGCCAACAGATACGCAGTATTTT.

This rearrangement joins TRBV6-6 to TRBJ1-1; D is unresolved. The CDR3 is made up of 13 amino acids. Germline V gene data show CDR1 as MNHNY and CDR2 as SVGAGI (reference sequence). V lost 0 bases, J lost 4 bases, and 6 bases lay in between. The CDR3 reads CASSYSTRTEAFF. In nucleotides, the CDR3 is TGTGCCAGCAGTTACTCGACGCGCACTGAAGCTTTCTTT.

J is TRBJ2-1 and V is TRBV5-1; TRBD2 matches 8 bases. The CDR3 totals 15 residues. Trimming cost V 5 bases and J 4 bases; bases outside gene matches: 8. Germline V gene lookup returns CDR1 SGHRS and CDR2 YFSETQ. CDR3 sequence reads: CASSSGTRAYNEQFF. The CDR3 DNA follows: TGCGCCAGCAGTTCCGGGACTAGGGCTTACAATGAGCAGTTCTTC.

This chain connects TRBV7-8 to TRBJ2-5; D possibly corresponds to TRBD2 (5 bases). The germline V gene has CDR1 SGHVS and CDR2 FQNEAQ. The CDR3 sequence is 15 residues long. The V and J ends lost 5 bases and 3 bases respectively, with 16 bases between them. The CDR3 coding sequence is TGTGCCAGCAGCCTAGAGCTGGGAGTAGAAGAGACCCAGTACTTC. It encodes CASSLELGVEETQYF. The full variable domain, with the rest looked up from reference TRBV7-8 and TRBJ2-5, is GAGVSQSPRYKVAKRGQDVALRCDPISGHVSLFWYQQALGQGPEFLTYFQNEAQLDKSGLPSDRFFAERPEGSVSTLKIQRTQQEDSAVYLCASSLELGVEETQYFGPGTRLLVL.